The rows below give T cell receptor beta chains drawn from one sample of a study of technical replicates of blood from a handful of donors. Produced via immunoSEQ multiplex PCR; TCRdb's table is partial and in-frame only. The sample lists 50,000 to 75,000 clones, 93% occurring once. The specimen sequenced was PBMCs. These receptors all stem from a human donor in good health. Some clones in this sample may be carry-over from other donors' samples. CDR3s include the opening cysteine and the closing phenylalanine or tryptophan. The order of the fields is J gene, D gene, clone size, V gene, CDR3 DNA, CDR3 protein. The D gene is left open where the match is weak. Some rows have no size entry. The others give once, few or many, or a class for an expanded clone.

J: TRBJ1-3; D: -; size: few; V: TRBV7-9; DNA: TGTGCCAGCAGCTTAGTTAACTCTGGAAACACCATATATTTT; CDR3: CASSLVNSGNTIYF
J: TRBJ2-3; D: TRBD2; size: -; V: TRBV25-1; DNA: TGTGCCAGCAGGGGGAGGTTAGCGGGGGGGAGCACAGATACGCAGTATTTT; CDR3: CASRGRLAGGSTDTQYF
J: TRBJ2-7; D: -; size: -; V: TRBV7-9; DNA: TGTGCCAGCAGCTTTAGCGGTAATCGGTACGAGCAGTACTTC; CDR3: CASSFSGNRYEQYF
J: TRBJ2-5; D: TRBD2; size: once; V: TRBV5-1; DNA: TGCGCCAGCAGGGGAGGGACTTCCCAAGAGACCCAGTACTTC; CDR3: CASRGGTSQETQYF
J: TRBJ1-2; D: TRBD1; size: -; V: TRBV13; DNA: TGTGCCAGCACGACAACCTCTCGGACAGGAAATCGTCTCGACTATGGCTACACCTTC; CDR3: CASTTTSRTGNRLDYGYTF
J: TRBJ1-2; D: TRBD1; size: -; V: TRBV5-1; DNA: TGCGCCAGCACCCCCGGAGGACAGGGTCTCGGCTACACCTTC; CDR3: CASTPGGQGLGYTF
J: TRBJ2-1; D: -; size: -; V: TRBV19; DNA: TGTGCCAGTAGTATAACGGGCGGGAACGACAATGAGCAGTTCTTC; CDR3: CASSITGGNDNEQFF
J: TRBJ1-5; D: -; size: -; V: TRBV6-1; DNA: TGTGCCAGCAGGCAGGGCTTTCAGCCCCAGCATTTT; CDR3: CASRQGFQPQHF
J: TRBJ1-1; D: TRBD1; size: -; V: TRBV5-1; DNA: TGCGCCAGCAGCTTGTCCCAGACAGGGGGCACTGAAGCTTTCTTT; CDR3: CASSLSQTGGTEAFF
J: TRBJ2-1; D: TRBD2; size: -; V: TRBV11-3; DNA: TGTGCCAGCAGCTCCCAGCGGGGGTGGGGATGGAATGAGCAGTTCTTC; CDR3: CASSSQRGWGWNEQFF
J: TRBJ2-1; D: -; size: -; V: TRBV4-3; DNA: TGCGCCAGCAGCCAAGATCACGCGGGATCGGGGAATGAGCAGTTCTTC; CDR3: CASSQDHAGSGNEQFF
J: TRBJ1-1; D: -; size: -; V: TRBV4-1; DNA: TGCGCCAGCAGCCCTCCGGACAGGAACACTGAAGCTTTCTTT; CDR3: CASSPPDRNTEAFF
J: TRBJ1-5; D: TRBD1; size: few; V: TRBV6-6; DNA: TGTGCCAGCAGCGGGACAGTGGTCGGTCAGCCCCAGCATTTT; CDR3: CASSGTVVGQPQHF
J: TRBJ1-4; D: -; size: -; V: TRBV11-2; DNA: TGTGCCAGCAGCTTAGCAGGGTTGGGTGAAAAACTGTTTTTT; CDR3: CASSLAGLGEKLFF
J: TRBJ2-3; D: -; size: -; V: TRBV9; DNA: TGTGCCAGCAGCGAGGCCTCACTAGGGGGTACGCAGTATTTT; CDR3: CASSEASLGGTQYF
J: TRBJ2-1; D: -; size: -; V: TRBV4-1; DNA: TGCGCCAGCAGCCAAGGTCGCAGGGATGAGCAGTTCTTC; CDR3: CASSQGRRDEQFF
J: TRBJ1-5; D: -; size: once; V: TRBV23-1; DNA: TGCGCCAGCAGTCCCAAAGGAGGGTTCGGTCAGCCCCAGCATTTT; CDR3: CASSPKGGFGQPQHF
J: TRBJ2-5; D: TRBD2; size: -; V: TRBV7-8; DNA: TGTGCCAGCAGCTTAGATAGCGGGAGCACTTGGCGGACCCAGTACTTC; CDR3: CASSLDSGSTWRTQYF
J: TRBJ2-3; D: -; size: once; V: TRBV6-4; DNA: TGTGCCAGCAGTGATAGAGGGAGAGTAGGAGATACGCAGTATTTT; CDR3: CASSDRGRVGDTQYF
J: TRBJ1-4; D: TRBD1; size: -; V: TRBV13; DNA: TGTGCCAGCAGCCTCGGGACAGGGGGTAATGAAAAACTGTTTTTT; CDR3: CASSLGTGGNEKLFF
J: TRBJ2-7; D: TRBD1; size: once; V: TRBV4-1; DNA: TGCGCCAGCAGCCAAAACCCGGGACAGCCGACCGGCGAGCAGTACTTC; CDR3: CASSQNPGQPTGEQYF
J: TRBJ1-2; D: -; size: -; V: TRBV18; DNA: TGTGCCAGCTCACTCAACAGGGATGGCTACACCTTC; CDR3: CASSLNRDGYTF
J: TRBJ2-5; D: TRBD2; size: -; V: TRBV6-5; DNA: TGTGCCAGCAGACCCTCAAGAGGACTAGCGGAGACCCAGTACTTC; CDR3: CASRPSRGLAETQYF